Presented here are 26 T cell receptor beta chains from one specimen sequenced in a study of CD8 T cells in ankylosing spondylitis. Using its own MiXCR run on the 5' RACE reads, TCRdb lists one record per CDR3 protein. The top ten hold about 7.8% of the sample, which has tens of thousands of distinct CDR3 sequences, under 3% seen once. Sample: blood, either unsorted or a sorted T cell fraction (not recorded which). All receptors come from a female donor with ankylosing spondylitis or in good health (not recorded which).

This clonotype was counted at least ten times. The J gene is TRBJ2-5, the V gene TRBV15; 7 bases are a match to TRBD1. Trimming cost V 7 bases and J 5 bases; bases outside gene matches: 10. The CDR3 has 14 residues. Germline CDR1 is LNHNV and CDR2 is YYDKDF (reference sequence). The CDR3 nucleotides are TGTGCCACCAAGGGACAGCACCCTGGGGAGACCCAGTACTTC. Its translation: CATKGQHPGETQYF.

Ten or more counts support this clonotype. The chain uses TRBV21-1 and TRBJ2-5; the table calls TRBD1, which could not be checked here. TRBV21-1 is an annotated pseudogene. This CDR3 comprises 16 residues. The CDR3 here is CASSKWAAGGYETQYF. CDR3 bases: TGTGCCAGCAGCAAATGGGCGGCAGGGGGATACGAGACCCAGTACTTC.

This clonotype appeared many times. J is TRBJ1-2 and V is TRBV9, with 8 bases matching TRBD1. The CDR3 runs to 17 residues. Trimming at V came to 4 bases and at J to 4 bases, leaving 15 bases not matched to a gene. From germline, CDR1 is SGDLS and CDR2 YYNGEE. Here the CDR3 reads CASSPGQGDDYIYGYTF. For the CDR3, the DNA is TGTGCCAGCAGCCCCGGACAGGGAGATGACTATATCTATGGCTACACCTTC.

This clonotype was recorded at least ten times. The chain uses TRBV9 and TRBJ2-3, with 10 positions matching TRBD1. The length of the CDR3 is 16 residues. Germline CDR1 SGDLS, CDR2 YYNGEE. V lost 4 bases to trimming and J lost 1 base; unmatched junction nucleotides: 6. The CDR3 sequence is CASSPAGTGGTDTQYF. The CDR3 DNA is TGTGCCAGCAGCCCTGCCGGGACAGGGGGCACAGATACGCAGTATTTT.

The table lists this clonotype with many counts. The rearrangement joins TRBV9 to TRBJ2-6; tentatively, D is TRBD1 (5 bases). V gave up 3 bases and J gave up 0 bases, with 10 bases separating them. Germline-derived CDR1 and CDR2 are SGDLS and YYNGEE. The CDR3 extends over 16 amino acids. The CDR3: CASSERQNSGANVLTF. Written as DNA, the CDR3 is TGTGCCAGCAGCGAGAGACAGAACTCTGGGGCCAACGTCCTGACTTTC.

This clonotype has at least ten counts. The chain recombines TRBV9 with TRBJ2-3; 9 nucleotides match TRBD2. The germline V gene encodes CDR1 SGDLS and CDR2 YYNGEE. The CDR3 is made up of 15 amino acids. V was pared by 2 bases and J by 0 bases, with 1 base of the junction left unmatched. CDR3 amino acids: CASSVTSGSTDTQYF. The CDR3 nucleotides read TGTGCCAGCAGCGTGACTAGCGGAAGCACAGATACGCAGTATTTT. The complete variable domain, with remaining parts taken from reference TRBV9 and TRBJ2-3, reads DSGVTQTPKHLITATGQRVTLRCSPRSGDLSVYWYQQSLDQGLQFLIQYYNGEERAKGNILERFSAQQFPDLHSELNLSSLELGDSALYFCASSVTSGSTDTQYFGPGTRLTVL.

This clonotype came up many times. This rearrangement joins TRBV9 to TRBJ2-1; D not certain. This CDR3 spans 15 amino acids. V was clipped by 0 bases and J by 8 bases, with 15 bases between them. Germline CDR1 and CDR2: SGDLS and YYNGEE. The CDR3 DNA reads as TGTGCCAGCAGCGTAGTACCGGGTCGAGGTGATGAGCAGTTCTTC. Translated: CASSVVPGRGDEQFF.

This clonotype was seen repeatedly, ten times or more. The chain combines TRBV9 with TRBJ2-3; D possibly matches TRBD1 or TRBD2 (5 bases each). The CDR3 runs 17 residues. The V end lost 2 bases, the J end lost 3 bases, and 19 bases lay between the germline ends. Germline V CDR1 and CDR2: SGDLS, YYNGEE. The CDR3 loop reads CASSVSSGTVGTDTQYF. The CDR3 nucleotides read TGTGCCAGCAGCGTTTCGTCCGGGACGGTGGGTACAGATACGCAGTATTTT.

This clonotype is categorized as medium-sized (0.01 to 0.1%). The chain uses TRBV9 and TRBJ2-3; D is undetermined. Trimming cost V 0 bases and J 1 base, with 9 bases left between them. The CDR3 loop spans 15 amino acids. CDR1 and CDR2 (germline): SGDLS, YYNGEE. The CDR3 DNA reads as TGTGCCAGCAGCGTAGCGGGTTTCCGCACAGATACGCAGTATTTT. Translating gives CASSVAGFRTDTQYF. The complete variable domain, with remaining parts taken from reference TRBV9 and TRBJ2-3, reads DSGVTQTPKHLITATGQRVTLRCSPRSGDLSVYWYQQSLDQGLQFLIQYYNGEERAKGNILERFSAQQFPDLHSELNLSSLELGDSALYFCASSVAGFRTDTQYFGPGTRLTVL.

This clonotype appeared a few times. The rearrangement uses TRBV9 and TRBJ2-1; D is undetermined. The CDR3 is made up of 13 amino acids. With 3 bases removed from V and 13 bases from J, the gap between germline ends came to 17 bases. The germline CDR1 and CDR2 sequences are SGDLS and YYNGEE. As DNA, the CDR3 is TGTGCCAGCAGCGCCCGACACGACTCCTCTCAGTTCTTC. Translation: CASSARHDSSQFF.

The rearrangement joins TRBV9 to TRBJ2-7; a weak D match, TRBD1 (6 bases). Trimming removed 2 bases at V and 2 bases at J, with 11 bases between. CDR1 is SGDLS and CDR2 is YYNGEE in the germline V gene. This CDR3 contains 14 residues. For the CDR3, the DNA is TGTGCCAGCAGCGTCCTTGGGGGCGCCTACGAGCAGTACTTC. Amino acids: CASSVLGGAYEQYF. The full variable domain, completed using reference TRBV9 and TRBJ2-7, is DSGVTQTPKHLITATGQRVTLRCSPRSGDLSVYWYQQSLDQGLQFLIQYYNGEERAKGNILERFSAQQFPDLHSELNLSSLELGDSALYFCASSVLGGAYEQYFGPGTRLTVT.

This clonotype was counted ten times or more. The rearrangement joins TRBV9 to TRBJ2-5, with D possibly matching TRBD1 (6 bases). Germline V lookup: CDR1 SGDLS, CDR2 YYNGEE. Deletions cut 3 bases from V and 1 base from J, with 10 bases between. The CDR3 sequence is 14 residues long. The CDR3 nucleotides are TGTGCCAGCAGCGGAGGGACAACCCAAGAGACCCAGTACTTC. As protein: CASSGGTTQETQYF. The variable domain in full, with the rest retrieved from reference TRBV9 and TRBJ2-5, is DSGVTQTPKHLITATGQRVTLRCSPRSGDLSVYWYQQSLDQGLQFLIQYYNGEERAKGNILERFSAQQFPDLHSELNLSSLELGDSALYFCASSGGTTQETQYFGPGTRLLVL.

This clonotype appeared many times. The V gene is TRBV9, the J gene TRBJ1-1, with D possibly TRBD1 on 5 matching bases. V lost 3 bases and J lost 4, with 13 bases in between. The length of the CDR3 is 14 residues. The germline CDR1 and CDR2 sequences are SGDLS and YYNGEE. As DNA, the CDR3 is TGTGCCAGCAGCGCCACTCAGGGCGGCACTGAAGCTTTCTTT. Translated, it gives CASSATQGGTEAFF.

This clonotype has ten or more counts. The rearrangement uses TRBV9 and TRBJ2-3; 8 bases line up with TRBD1. V dropped 3 bases and J dropped 5; count of bases not matched to a gene: 2. The CDR3 consists of 13 residues. CDR1 is SGDLS, CDR2 YYNGEE, per germline. The CDR3 region has the DNA TGTGCCAGCAGCGGCGACAGGGGAGATACGCAGTATTTT. Its translation: CASSGDRGDTQYF. The full variable domain, rest sourced from reference TRBV9 and TRBJ2-3, is DSGVTQTPKHLITATGQRVTLRCSPRSGDLSVYWYQQSLDQGLQFLIQYYNGEERAKGNILERFSAQQFPDLHSELNLSSLELGDSALYFCASSGDRGDTQYFGPGTRLTVL.

The sample holds many counts of this clonotype. The rearrangement uses TRBV9 and TRBJ2-5; D tentatively reads TRBD1 or TRBD2 (5 bases each). The germline V gene has CDR1 SGDLS and CDR2 YYNGEE. The CDR3 covers 11 residues. V shed 3 bases and J shed 5 bases, with 5 bases lying between them. This chain's CDR3 is CASSGGETQYF. The CDR3 nucleotides are TGTGCCAGCAGCGGGGGGGAGACCCAGTACTTC.

The sample holds many counts of this clonotype. Compared with germline, one end of the junction differs, possibly owing to a read error. This rearrangement joins TRBV7-3 to TRBJ1-4; D is possibly TRBD1 (6 bases). This CDR3 has 10 residues. Germline CDR1 reads SGHTA; CDR2 reads FQGTGA. The CDR3 DNA sequence: TGTGCCAGCAGCGTGACAGGTTTAGATTTT. This encodes CASSVTGLDF.

Comments on this clonotype: This sequence may be a read error, since a much larger clone differs from it by one base. This chain links TRBV9 with TRBJ2-2; D may be TRBD2 (5 bases). The CDR3 runs to 14 residues. Germline-derived CDR1 and CDR2 are SGDLS and YYNGEE. The CDR3 loop is CASSEDPNTGELSF. In DNA, the CDR3 is TGTGCCAGCAGCGAAGACCCGAACACCGGGGAGCTGTCTTTT.

This clonotype was counted at least ten times. The chain joins TRBV9 to TRBJ2-1, with 8 bases that match TRBD1. Germline lookup yields CDR1 SGDLS and CDR2 YYNGEE. The V gene end was trimmed by 1 base and the J gene end by 5 bases; junction bases not matched to a gene: 5. CDR3 length equals 15 residues. Here the CDR3 reads CASSVLDRANNEQFF. The CDR3 region has the DNA TGTGCCAGCAGCGTATTGGACAGGGCGAACAATGAGCAGTTCTTC.

This clonotype has ten or more counts. The chain uses TRBV9 and TRBJ2-1; TRBD1 might be the D (6 bases). CDR3 length equals 15 residues. Germline V gives CDR1 SGDLS, CDR2 YYNGEE. V was clipped by 0 bases and J by 4 bases, with 11 bases between them. The CDR3, as DNA: TGTGCCAGCAGCGTAGACGGCAGGGGATACAATGAGCAGTTCTTC. Translated, it gives CASSVDGRGYNEQFF.

This clonotype was observed at least ten times. This chain connects TRBV9 to TRBJ2-1, with TRBD2 matching over 13 bases. Germline loops: CDR1 SGDLS, CDR2 YYNGEE. V was pared by 4 bases and J by 6 bases, with 7 bases of the junction left unmatched. CDR3 length: 16 amino acids. The CDR3 protein is CASSPWTSGSFNEQFF. CDR3 DNA: TGTGCCAGCAGCCCTTGGACTAGCGGGAGCTTCAATGAGCAGTTCTTC.

In this sample, this clonotype is medium-sized. The chain carries TRBV9 and TRBJ2-3; a weak D match, TRBD2 (7 bases). The germline CDR1 and CDR2 sequences are SGDLS and YYNGEE. V was pared by 0 bases and J by 3 bases, with 11 bases between. This CDR3 has 15 amino acids. The CDR3 sequence: CASSVGGGGTDTQYF. The CDR3 DNA follows: TGTGCCAGCAGCGTAGGGGGGGGCGGTACAGATACGCAGTATTTT.

This clonotype was seen repeatedly, ten times or more. The V and J genes are TRBV9 and TRBJ1-6; 8 positions agree with TRBD1. Germline V lookup: CDR1 SGDLS, CDR2 YYNGEE. This CDR3 is 17 amino acids long. The ends lost 3 bases at V and 0 bases at J; junction bases unmatched: 5. The CDR3 is CASSAQGASSYNSPLHF. CDR3 DNA sequence: TGTGCCAGCAGCGCCCAGGGGGCGAGCTCCTATAATTCACCCCTCCACTTT.

The V gene is TRBV9, the J gene TRBJ2-3; the D gene could be TRBD1 or TRBD2 (5 bases each). This CDR3 is 14 amino acids long. CDR1 is SGDLS and CDR2 is YYNGEE in the germline V gene. V shed 3 bases and J shed 0 bases, with 8 bases lying between them. The CDR3 spells CASSGRDSTDTQYF. The CDR3 nucleotides read TGTGCCAGCAGCGGCCGGGACAGCACAGATACGCAGTATTTT.

This clonotype was recorded many times. The V gene is TRBV9, the J gene TRBJ2-5; D is possibly TRBD2 (7 bases). CDR3 length equals 17 residues. The germline V gene encodes CDR1 SGDLS and CDR2 YYNGEE. V lost 0 bases, J lost 1 base, and 16 bases lay in between. CDR3 sequence reads: CASSVGGGQPTQETQYF. The DNA of the CDR3 is TGTGCCAGCAGCGTAGGCGGGGGCCAACCGACCCAAGAGACCCAGTACTTC.

Many counts were recorded for this clonotype. The gene calls are TRBV9 and TRBJ2-7; TRBD1 agrees at 7 bases. The germline gives CDR1 SGDLS, CDR2 YYNGEE. The CDR3 totals 13 residues. Trimming cost V 4 bases and J 9 bases; bases outside gene matches: 10. The CDR3 DNA follows: TGTGCCAGCAGCTCCAGCGCCGAGGGGGCGCAGTACTTC. It specifies CASSSSAEGAQYF.

This clonotype was seen ten or more times. The J gene is TRBJ2-2, the V gene TRBV9; D remains ambiguous. The CDR3 covers 14 residues. CDR1 and CDR2 (germline): SGDLS, YYNGEE. V lost 4 bases, J lost 5 bases, and 12 bases lay in between. CDR3 sequence: CASSPLHRTGELFF. CDR3 DNA: TGTGCCAGCAGCCCCCTCCATCGTACCGGGGAGCTGTTTTTT.